One sample yielded the 18 T cell receptor beta chains listed below, sequenced in a study of regulatory T cells in long-lasting Graves disease. To make TCR beta libraries, researchers used iRepertoire HTBI primers and Arm-PCR of CDR3 regions. Via MiXCR, TCRdb re-called the multiplex PCR reads, giving one row per CDR3 protein. The data show some 300,000 distinct CDR3 sequences, more than 20% seen once. Time point reported: persistent/refractory GD, antithyroid drugs over 5 years with positive TRAb. Construction of the TCR library relied on RNA isolated from PBMCs. Source: peripheral blood mononuclear cells (PBMCs), taken when the disease was refractory, from a patient treated with antithyroid drugs. The receptors were sampled from a female donor with Graves disease.

This chain links TRBV5-4 with TRBJ1-2; TRBD1 agrees at 8 bases. V was clipped by 1 base and J by 6 bases; unmatched bases: 5. There are 14 residues in the CDR3. CDR1 and CDR2 from the germline V gene are SGHNT and YYREEE (reference sequence). The CDR3 spells CASSLRQGADGYTF. CDR3 nucleotide sequence: TGTGCCAGCAGCTTGCGGCAGGGGGCAGATGGCTACACCTTC.

This chain uses TRBV13 with TRBJ1-6; TRBD1 aligns across 9 bases. Germline V CDR1 and CDR2: PRHDT, FYEKMQ (reference sequence). Trimming removed 6 bases from V and 9 bases from J; junction bases left unmatched: 12. This CDR3 is 16 amino acids long. In DNA form, the CDR3 reads TGTGCCAGCAGTTATCAGCGACAGGGGGTAGGTTCACCCCTCCACTTT. Translating gives CASSYQRQGVGSPLHF.

This clonotype has more than one count but fewer than ten. This chain connects TRBV18 to TRBJ1-1; TRBD1 matches at 8 bases. The germline CDR1 and CDR2 sequences are KGHSH and LQKENI. V shed 4 bases and J 0 bases; nucleotides not matched to a gene: 4. CDR3 length equals 15 residues. CDR3 coding DNA: TGTGCCAGCTCACTCGGGACAGGAGTGAACACTGAAGCTTTCTTT. It specifies CASSLGTGVNTEAFF.

This rearrangement joins TRBV6-2 or TRBV6-3 to TRBJ1-2, with 10 bases aligning to TRBD1. V trimming: 2 bases; J trimming: 6 bases; junction bases outside the gene matches: 6. Germline V CDR1 and CDR2: MNHEY, SVGEGT. The CDR3 is 15 residues long. The CDR3 region is CASSYKIGTGDGYTF. The CDR3 region has the DNA TGTGCCAGCAGTTACAAGATCGGGACAGGGGATGGCTACACCTTC.

The rearrangement links TRBV7-9 to TRBJ1-2; tentatively, D is TRBD1 (6 bases). Looked up from germline, CDR1 is SEHNR and CDR2 is FQNEAQ (reference sequence). The length of the CDR3 is 14 residues. The germline V and J ends were trimmed by 5 bases and 3 bases, with 13 bases remaining between them. The CDR3 DNA sequence: TGTGCCAGCAGCCCACAGGGCTATGACTATGGCTACACCTTC. The encoded protein is CASSPQGYDYGYTF.

This clonotype was picked up many times. This chain connects TRBV9 to TRBJ2-7; TRBD2 matches 8 bases. The V gene end was trimmed by 0 bases and the J gene end by 4 bases; junction bases not matched to a gene: 6. Germline assignment: CDR1 SGDLS and CDR2 YYNGEE. The CDR3 covers 15 residues. CDR3 nucleotide sequence: TGTGCCAGCAGCGTAGGGTCAGCGGGAGCGTACGAGCAGTACTTC. Its translation is CASSVGSAGAYEQYF.

In this sample, this clonotype turned up a few times. This rearrangement joins TRBV19 to TRBJ1-1, with D unresolved. V was shortened by 5 bases and J by 7 bases, with 11 bases between the two germline ends. Germline V lookup: CDR1 LNHDA, CDR2 SQIVND (reference sequence). This CDR3 has 12 residues. Here the CDR3 DNA reads TGTGCCAGTAGTGATACCGGGAGTGAAGCTTTCTTT. It codes for CASSDTGSEAFF.

This clonotype has only one observation. This may arise from a read error, as a much more abundant clone is one base away. The chain uses TRBV20-1 and TRBJ1-1; tentative D call: TRBD1 (5 bases). Germline assignment: CDR1 DFQATT and CDR2 SNEGSKA (reference sequence). The CDR3 totals 13 residues. Trimming left V 6 bases short and J 0 bases short, with 11 bases between. CDR3 sequence: CSARDSMNTEAFF. CDR3 DNA sequence: TGCAGTGCCAGGGACTCAATGAACACTGAAGCTTTCTTT.

This clonotype was observed a handful of times. The gene calls are TRBV20-1 and TRBJ1-1; the match to TRBD1 covers 10 bases. CDR1 is DFQATT and CDR2 is SNEGSKA in the germline V gene (reference sequence). This CDR3 is 13 amino acids long. The junction had 3 bases not matched to a gene; V was cut back by 3 bases and J by 5 bases. CDR3 DNA sequence: TGCAGTGCTAGGCGGACAGGGGGAACTGAAGCTTTCTTT. This codes for CSARRTGGTEAFF.

In its sample, this clonotype was seen many times. The V and J genes are TRBV7-2 and TRBJ2-5; 8 bases fit TRBD2. The junction had 10 bases not matched to a gene; V was cut back by 5 bases and J by 5 bases. Germline V gene sequence: CDR1 SGHTA, CDR2 FQGNSA. This CDR3 is built from 15 residues. The CDR3 is CASSLLSGSEETQYF. The CDR3 nucleotides are TGTGCCAGCAGCCTCCTCAGCGGGAGTGAGGAGACCCAGTACTTC. Looking up the rest from reference TRBV7-2 and TRBJ2-5 gives the full variable domain: GAGVSQSPSNKVTEKGKDVELRCDPISGHTALYWYRQSLGQGLEFLIYFQGNSAPDKSGLPSDRFSAERTGGSVSTLTIQRTQQEDSAVYLCASSLLSGSEETQYFGPGTRLLVL.

This clonotype showed up many times. The V call is TRBV5-5, the J call TRBJ1-2, with 7 positions matching TRBD1. Unmatched junction bases numbered 12, after V lost 5 bases and J lost 8 bases. Germline V gene data show CDR1 as SGHKS and CDR2 as YYEKEE (reference sequence). This CDR3 is built from 14 residues. CDR3 in amino acids: CASSLDEGGRGYTF. The CDR3 DNA follows: TGTGCCAGCAGTTTAGACGAAGGGGGCAGAGGCTACACCTTC.

This clonotype has ten or more counts. The gene calls are TRBV7-9 and TRBJ2-2; unclear D gene. V shed 5 bases and J shed 1 base, with 11 bases lying between them. The CDR3 sequence is 15 residues long. CDR1 is SEHNR, CDR2 FQNEAQ, per germline (reference sequence). The CDR3 protein is CASSASTKNTGELFF. CDR3 nucleotides: TGTGCCAGCAGCGCGTCAACAAAGAACACCGGGGAGCTGTTTTTT. Combining the CDR3 with reference TRBV7-9 and TRBJ2-2 gives the whole variable domain DTGVSQNPRHKITKRGQNVTFRCDPISEHNRLYWYRQTLGQGPEFLTYFQNEAQLEKSRLLSDRFSAERPKGSFSTLEIQRTEQGDSAMYLCASSASTKNTGELFFGEGSRLTVL.

This clonotype occurred a few times. No conserved phenylalanine or tryptophan is present at the end of the CDR3, so a read error is the likely explanation. V gene TRBV6-1 combines with J gene TRBJ2-3; 9 bases map to TRBD1. The length of the CDR3 is 15 residues. Germline trimming cut 6 bases from V and 0 bases from J; bases unmatched to any gene: 4. Germline assignment: CDR1 MNHNS and CDR2 SASEGT. The CDR3 spells CASRAGQGSTDTQYS. In nucleotides, the CDR3 is TGTGCCAGCAGAGCGGGACAGGGAAGCACAGATACGCAGTATTCT.

Many counts were recorded for this clonotype. This rearrangement joins TRBV7-2 to TRBJ2-7; D unclear. This CDR3 has 17 residues. V shed 2 bases and J shed 1 base, with 18 bases lying between them. Germline CDR1 and CDR2: SGHTA and FQGNSA. This chain's CDR3 is CASSLFPSGRPSYEQYF. The CDR3, as DNA: TGTGCCAGCAGCTTATTCCCCTCCGGCAGGCCATCCTACGAGCAGTACTTC. Full variable domain (remainder filled in from reference TRBV7-2 and TRBJ2-7): GAGVSQSPSNKVTEKGKDVELRCDPISGHTALYWYRQSLGQGLEFLIYFQGNSAPDKSGLPSDRFSAERTGGSVSTLTIQRTQQEDSAVYLCASSLFPSGRPSYEQYFGPGTRLTVT.

This clonotype was found many times. The CDR3 sequence is CASSPRGQGDYGYTF. The CDR3 region has the DNA TGTGCCAGCAGCCCTCGGGGACAGGGGGACTATGGCTACACCTTC. This chain links TRBV7-9 with TRBJ1-2; 11 bases map to TRBD1. V shed 5 bases, J shed 3 bases, and the junction held 5 bases outside the gene matches. CDR3 length: 15 amino acids. CDR1 SEHNR and CDR2 FQNEAQ come from the germline V gene (reference sequence).

The chain is built from TRBV6-9 and TRBJ1-3; D is unresolved. The CDR3 spans 17 residues. V lost 3 bases and J lost 1, with 16 bases in between. Per germline, CDR1 MNHGY and CDR2 SVAAGI. The CDR3 DNA follows: TGTGCCAGCAGTTACACAGCAGGCTCTTCGTCTGGAAACACCATATATTTT. Translating gives CASSYTAGSSSGNTIYF.

The V call is TRBV20-1, the J call TRBJ1-1; 7 bases fit TRBD1. This CDR3 is 11 amino acids long. V lost 7 bases to trimming and J lost 1 base; unmatched junction nucleotides: 0. Per the germline V gene, CDR1 is DFQATT and CDR2 is SNEGSKA (reference sequence). CDR3 region: CSGQGNTEAFF. The DNA of the CDR3 is TGCAGTGGACAGGGGAACACTGAAGCTTTCTTT.

The chain combines TRBV20-1 with TRBJ1-5; D is ambiguous. The CDR3 is 14 residues long. Germline lookup yields CDR1 DFQATT and CDR2 SNEGSKA (reference sequence). V lost 3 bases, J lost 4 bases, and 13 bases lay in between. CDR3 nucleotide sequence: TGCAGTGCTAGTAGTGCCGCGGCGAATCAGCCCCAGCATTTT. Amino acids: CSASSAAANQPQHF.